The present entry profiles one T cell receptor (beta chain) with its context. Per the original data handling: Reference gene primer amplification gave estimated nucleated cell counts. This table comes from immunoSEQ multiplex PCR, and its TCRdb copy is limited to in-frame clones, with some not included. V and J calls and clone size are copied from that table; D and trimming were computed from the DNA. The repertoire consists of about 65,000 clones, with roughly 92% occurring once and the leading ten covering approximately 2.9%. This entry belongs to a study of blood T cell repertoires in COVID-19. Study summary: Acute-phase and convalescent COVID-19 samples originated in the United States, Italy and Spain. T cells, B-cell-depleted T cells, or PBMCs provided the cDNA or gDNA that served as material.

CDR3 length equals 16 residues. From germline, CDR1 is SGHTA and CDR2 FQGTGA. Losses at the gene ends were 0 bases for V and 5 bases for J; bases not matched to a gene: 7. Sequenced input: peripheral blood. The genes are TRBV7-3 and TRBJ2-5; 9 nucleotides match TRBD1. This receptor was taken from a man between 65 and 85 years old with active COVID-19. The CDR3 protein is CASSLTGQGITETQYF. The CDR3 nucleotides read TGTGCCAGCAGCTTAACCGGACAGGGGATTACGGAGACCCAGTACTTC.